Sequencing of this T cell receptor beta chain was carried out in a study of T cell responses to AZD1222 COVID-19 vaccine. The CDR3 contains 16 residues. Germline V gene sequence: CDR1 SGDLS, CDR2 YYNGEE. The germline V and J ends were trimmed by 3 bases and 1 base, with 16 bases remaining between them. Repertoires were generated with immunoSEQ multiplex PCR, while TCRdb's copy carries only in-frame clones and drops some. The sample consists of roughly 160,000 clones, around 90% of them appearing once. Source: peripheral blood, taken on day 0 of AZD1222 vaccination. This receptor was obtained from an adult in good health. V is TRBV9 and J is TRBJ1-2; D is unclear. The CDR3 DNA reads as TGTGCCAGCAGCGGGAAATTGATCCGGGGTAACTATGGCTACACCTTC. Amino acid sequence: CASSGKLIRGNYGYTF.